This T cell receptor (beta chain) was obtained from a study of Graves' ophthalmopathy and Graves' hyperthyroidism. Amplification targeted the TCR beta CDR3 regions, with RNA transcripts as the source material. First-round RT-PCR relied on HTBI primers, and a second-round multiplex PCR came next. TCRdb re-called the multiplex PCR reads through MiXCR, storing one row per CDR3 protein. In the table there are around 1,200,000 distinct CDR3 sequences, 35% to 40% of which are singletons. Hyperthyroidism in these 18- to 65-year-old patients was newly diagnosed, lasting under 2 months. Ten or more counts support this clonotype. Its antigen is currently unknown. Germline lookup yields CDR1 SGHVS and CDR2 FQNEAQ. The CDR3 runs 15 residues. With 1 base removed from V and 2 bases from J, the gap between germline ends came to 11 bases. Study-level results: Clonotypes were expanded in thyroid at above 0.001 frequency, and most also appeared in blood.

The receptor was isolated from an adult man with Graves' hyperthyroidism. The chain carries TRBV7-8 and TRBJ2-5; D might be TRBD2 (6 bases). Input material: peripheral blood or thyroid tissue (not recorded which). The CDR3 sequence is CASSLGGTAQETQYF. In DNA form, the CDR3 reads TGTGCCAGCAGCTTAGGGGGGACTGCTCAAGAGACCCAGTACTTC.